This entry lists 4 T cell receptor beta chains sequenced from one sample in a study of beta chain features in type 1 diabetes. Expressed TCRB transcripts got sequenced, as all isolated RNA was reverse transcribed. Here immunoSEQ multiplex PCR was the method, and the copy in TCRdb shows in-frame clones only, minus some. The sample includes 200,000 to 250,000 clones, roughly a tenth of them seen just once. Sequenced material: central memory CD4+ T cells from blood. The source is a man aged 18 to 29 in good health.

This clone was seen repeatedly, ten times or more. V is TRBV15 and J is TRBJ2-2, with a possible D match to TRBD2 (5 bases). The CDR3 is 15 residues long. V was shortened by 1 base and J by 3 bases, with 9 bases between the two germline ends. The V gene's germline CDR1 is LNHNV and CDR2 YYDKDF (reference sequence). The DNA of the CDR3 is TGTGCCACCAGCAGAGCCTTGGGAGACACCGGGGAGCTGTTTTTT. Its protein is CATSRALGDTGELFF.

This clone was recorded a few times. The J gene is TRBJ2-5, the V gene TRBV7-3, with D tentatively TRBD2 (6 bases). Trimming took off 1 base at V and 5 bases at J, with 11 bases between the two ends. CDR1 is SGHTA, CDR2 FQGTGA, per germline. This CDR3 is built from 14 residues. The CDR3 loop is CASSLNPGSETQYF. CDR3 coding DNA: TGTGCCAGCAGCTTAAATCCCGGGAGCGAGACCCAGTACTTC.

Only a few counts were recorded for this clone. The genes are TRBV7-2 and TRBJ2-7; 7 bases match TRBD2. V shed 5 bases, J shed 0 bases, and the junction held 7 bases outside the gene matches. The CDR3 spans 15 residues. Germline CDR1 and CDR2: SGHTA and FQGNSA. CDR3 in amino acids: CASSPEGLGSYEQYF. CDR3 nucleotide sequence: TGTGCCAGCAGCCCTGAAGGACTAGGCTCCTACGAGCAGTACTTC.

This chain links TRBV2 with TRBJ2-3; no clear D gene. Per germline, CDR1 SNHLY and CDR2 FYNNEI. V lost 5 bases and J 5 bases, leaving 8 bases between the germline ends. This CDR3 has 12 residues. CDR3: CASSRGRDTQYF. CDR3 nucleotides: TGTGCCAGCAGTCGAGGAAGAGATACGCAGTATTTT.